The 30 T cell receptor beta chains in this list originate from one sample, sequenced in a study of T cells in Graves' hyperthyroidism and ophthalmopathy. Authors of the study amplified TCR beta CDR3 regions from RNA transcripts. Using the HTBI primer set, a first-round RT-PCR was run on the TCR CDR3. One entry per CDR3 protein, called by TCRdb with MiXCR from the multiplex PCR reads. The sample contains over 300,000 distinct CDR3 sequences, about 15% of which appear only once. Sequencing was done on a sample of blood. These receptors were collected from a woman aged 55-75 years with Graves' hyperthyroidism.

The gene calls are TRBV11-3 and TRBJ2-7; 7 bases align to TRBD1. This CDR3 is 15 amino acids long. Trimming cost V 3 bases and J 0 bases; bases outside gene matches: 5. CDR1 SGHNT and CDR2 YENEEA come from the germline V gene. The CDR3 sequence: CASSFETGSSYEQYF. The CDR3 DNA sequence: TGTGCCAGCAGCTTCGAGACAGGGTCCTCCTACGAGCAGTACTTC.

This clonotype has more than one count but fewer than ten. The gene calls are TRBV6-5 and TRBJ2-3; D not resolved. The CDR3 consists of 15 residues. Trimming removed 2 bases from V and 0 bases from J, with 9 bases in between. CDR1 MNHEY and CDR2 SVGAGI come from the germline V gene. The CDR3 DNA reads as TGTGCCAGCAGTTACGTTTCAGCTAGCACAGATACGCAGTATTTT. Its translation is CASSYVSASTDTQYF.

This clonotype was observed a few times. This chain connects TRBV12-3 or TRBV12-4 to TRBJ2-2; D tentatively reads TRBD1 or TRBD2 (6 bases each). V was cut by 8 bases and J by 6 bases, with 13 bases left in between. The CDR3 runs 13 residues. CDR3 sequence reads: CASSLRGPGELFF. The CDR3 bases are TGTGCCAGCTCTTTACGGGGGCCCGGGGAGCTGTTTTTT.

This clonotype was counted many times. The genes are TRBV7-2 and TRBJ2-2; D might be TRBD1 or TRBD2, each matching 5 bases. CDR3 size: 17 residues. Germline CDR1 SGHTA, CDR2 FQGNSA. Trimming stripped 0 bases from V and 3 bases from J, with 14 bases between. CDR3: CASSLAWDGGYTGELFF. CDR3 in DNA: TGTGCCAGCAGCTTAGCATGGGACGGAGGATACACCGGGGAGCTGTTTTTT.

The chain has TRBV7-9 and TRBJ1-2; a possible D gene is TRBD1 (5 bases). V lost 5 bases to trimming and J lost 8 bases, with 15 bases between them. The CDR3 has 13 amino acids. Germline V gene lookup returns CDR1 SEHNR and CDR2 FQNEAQ (reference sequence). CDR3 nucleotides: TGTGCCAGCAGCCCGCAGGGCCGGCAAGGCTACACCTTC. This encodes CASSPQGRQGYTF.

This clonotype was seen at least ten times. The chain has TRBV20-1 and TRBJ2-1; possibly TRBD2 for D (6 bases). V was clipped by 6 bases and J by 3 bases, with 15 bases between them. The CDR3 covers 14 residues. Germline CDR1 is DFQATT and CDR2 is SNEGSKA (reference sequence). The CDR3 region has the DNA TGCAGTGCAGGGACCGGGACTTACTACAATGAGCAGTTCTTC. Residues: CSAGTGTYYNEQFF.

The chain carries TRBV2 and TRBJ2-2, with D tentatively TRBD2 (6 bases). Germline V CDR1 and CDR2: SNHLY, FYNNEI. V dropped 6 bases and J dropped 7 bases, with 12 bases sitting between them. CDR3 length: 13 amino acids. This chain's CDR3 is CASRSGSGGELFF. CDR3 in DNA: TGTGCCAGCAGGTCCGGGAGTGGCGGGGAGCTGTTTTTT.

This clonotype was observed a handful of times. The chain recombines TRBV28 with TRBJ1-6; no firm D call. Per the germline V gene, CDR1 is MDHEN and CDR2 is SYDVKM. This CDR3 region has 15 residues. V lost 2 bases to trimming and J lost 7 bases, with 12 bases between them. CDR3 amino acids: CASSLGLDGNSPLHF. For the CDR3, the DNA is TGTGCCAGCAGTTTAGGACTGGACGGAAATTCACCCCTCCACTTT.

The table lists this clonotype with many counts. The chain combines TRBV10-3 with TRBJ2-1, with D possibly TRBD1 on 6 matching bases. This CDR3 spans 15 amino acids. The germline CDR1 and CDR2 sequences are ENHRY and SYGVKD. V was shortened by 2 bases and J by 0 bases, with 8 bases between the two germline ends. The CDR3: CAISEDRSSYNEQFF. The CDR3 DNA reads as TGTGCCATCAGTGAGGACAGGAGCTCCTACAATGAGCAGTTCTTC.

This clonotype was detected a few times. The chain has TRBV20-1 and TRBJ2-7; 7 bases match TRBD1. The V gene end was trimmed by 6 bases and the J gene end by 5 bases; junction bases not matched to a gene: 19. The germline V gene has CDR1 DFQATT and CDR2 SNEGSKA (reference sequence). The CDR3 has 16 residues. CDR3: CSARPTSPGQLNEQYF. The CDR3 DNA follows: TGCAGTGCCCGACCGACATCACCGGGACAGTTAAACGAGCAGTACTTC.

The chain recombines TRBV19 with TRBJ2-7; weak D call: TRBD2 (5 bases). Germline assignment: CDR1 LNHDA and CDR2 SQIVND (reference sequence). The CDR3 sequence is 14 residues long. Trimming shortened V by 6 bases and J by 2 bases, and 14 bases separated the two germline ends. CDR3 coding DNA: TGTGCCAGTAGCCGCCGTTTGACTACCTACGAGCAGTACTTC. Translation gives CASSRRLTTYEQYF.

This clonotype occurred a few times. The chain employs TRBV29-1 and TRBJ2-7; 9 bases agree with TRBD1. Trimming took 3 bases from V and 7 from J; bases not matched to a gene: 10. CDR3 length: 14 residues. In germline, CDR1 is SQVTM, CDR2 ANQGSEA. CDR3 sequence (DNA): TGCAGCGTTGACTTAACAGGGGGCAGTCCGGAGCAGTACTTC. Its translation: CSVDLTGGSPEQYF.

In this sample, this clonotype turned up a few times. The chain carries TRBV6-6 and TRBJ1-6, with D possibly TRBD1 on 6 matching bases. Germline values: CDR1 MNHNY, CDR2 SVGAGI (reference sequence). The CDR3 has 15 amino acids. Trimming removed 0 bases at V and 7 bases at J, with 10 bases between. CDR3 sequence reads: CASSYSGTRNSPLHF. The CDR3 coding sequence is TGTGCCAGCAGTTACTCGGGGACACGGAATTCACCCCTCCACTTT.

The chain recombines TRBV29-1 with TRBJ2-3; 8 nucleotides agree with TRBD1. Per the germline V gene, CDR1 is SQVTM and CDR2 is ANQGSEA. This CDR3 is 17 amino acids long. Trimming cost V 4 bases and J 1 base; bases outside gene matches: 13. CDR3 loop: CSVVKGPGGAGTDTQYF. CDR3 coding DNA: TGCAGCGTTGTAAAAGGCCCAGGGGGCGCCGGCACAGATACGCAGTATTTT.

This clonotype has only a few counts. The V and J genes are TRBV20-1 and TRBJ2-1; a possible D gene is TRBD2 (6 bases). Trimming took 6 bases from V and 0 from J, leaving 12 bases between them. The V gene's germline CDR1 is DFQATT and CDR2 SNEGSKA (reference sequence). The CDR3 length is 14 residues. DNA for the CDR3: TGCAGTGCGGGACTGGGGAGCTCCTACAATGAGCAGTTCTTC. Amino acid sequence: CSAGLGSSYNEQFF.

The V gene is TRBV12-3 or TRBV12-4, the J gene TRBJ2-2, with TRBD2 as a possible D gene (6 bases). V lost 4 bases and J lost 4, with 13 bases in between. The CDR3 has 15 residues. The CDR3 reads CASSSRRAGTGELFF. CDR3 bases: TGTGCCAGCAGTTCGCGGAGGGCCGGCACCGGGGAGCTGTTTTTT.

The table lists this clonotype with a count of one. The chain combines TRBV20-1 with TRBJ1-3, with unresolved D. Trimming took 5 bases from V and 4 from J, leaving 18 bases between them. CDR1 is DFQATT, CDR2 SNEGSKA, per germline (reference sequence). The CDR3 loop spans 15 amino acids. The CDR3 here is CSARPRRQPGNTIYF. CDR3 bases: TGCAGTGCTCGCCCGAGACGGCAGCCGGGAAACACCATATATTTT.

Many counts were recorded for this clonotype. The chain has TRBV7-3 and TRBJ2-3; no reliable D call. CDR3 length: 13 amino acids. The germline CDR1 and CDR2 sequences are SGHTA and FQGTGA. Trimming stripped 2 bases from V and 4 bases from J, with 7 bases between. The CDR3 protein is CASSLLRADTQYF. The CDR3 bases are TGTGCCAGCAGCTTACTAAGGGCAGATACGCAGTATTTT.

V gene TRBV12-5 combines with J gene TRBJ2-6; no definite D call. Between the trimmed V and J ends, which lost 4 bases and 0 bases, there was a span of 4 bases. From germline, CDR1 is LGHNT and CDR2 FRNRAP. The CDR3 runs to 14 residues. The CDR3 DNA sequence: TGTGCTAGTGGTTCCCTCTCTGGGGCCAACGTCCTGACTTTC. Protein sequence: CASGSLSGANVLTF.

This clonotype was recorded many times. The chain combines TRBV11-3 with TRBJ2-3, with 13 bases matching TRBD2. This CDR3 region has 14 residues. The J segment lost 6 bases and the V segment lost 5 bases, leaving 2 bases of the junction unmatched. Per the germline V gene, CDR1 is SGHNT and CDR2 is YENEEA. The CDR3 loop reads CASSPTSGRDTQYF. The CDR3 nucleotides read TGTGCCAGCAGCCCGACTAGCGGGAGGGATACGCAGTATTTT.

J is TRBJ1-2 and V is TRBV28; the D gene is possibly TRBD1 (5 bases). The CDR3 loop spans 13 amino acids. V dropped 3 bases and J dropped 4 bases, with 9 bases sitting between them. The germline V gene has CDR1 MDHEN and CDR2 SYDVKM. The chain's CDR3 is CASSFPGSYGYTF. CDR3 DNA: TGTGCCAGCAGTTTTCCAGGGTCCTATGGCTACACCTTC.

This clonotype appeared many times. The rearrangement uses TRBV12-3 or TRBV12-4 and TRBJ1-1, with D possibly being TRBD1 (6 bases). Trimming removed 7 bases from V and 2 bases from J, with 14 bases in between. This CDR3 is 14 amino acids long. The CDR3 loop reads CASTRGQYNTEAFF. The CDR3 region has the DNA TGTGCCAGCACCCGAGGACAGTATAACACTGAAGCTTTCTTT.

Many counts were recorded for this clonotype. The genes are TRBV24-1 and TRBJ2-1, with 10 positions matching TRBD2. Looked up from germline, CDR1 is KGHDR and CDR2 is SFDVKD. This CDR3 comprises 16 residues. V lost 3 bases, J lost 15 bases, and 16 bases stayed unmatched. This CDR3 reads CATSDESSGRKAGVFF. As DNA, the CDR3 is TGTGCCACCAGTGATGAGTCTAGCGGGAGAAAGGCAGGTGTGTTCTTC.

This clonotype was counted at least ten times. The chain has TRBV10-3 and TRBJ1-1; 7 nucleotides match TRBD1. CDR1 is ENHRY and CDR2 is SYGVKD in the germline V gene. This CDR3 contains 16 residues. V trimming: 3 bases; J trimming: 0 bases; junction bases outside the gene matches: 7. CDR3 in DNA: TGTGCCATCAGTGAACGACCAGGGGGGATGAACACTGAAGCTTTCTTT. This translates into CAISERPGGMNTEAFF.

This clonotype has a single count. The chain is built from TRBV5-1 and TRBJ2-1; TRBD2 aligns across 11 bases. Germline V gene data show CDR1 as SGHRS and CDR2 as YFSETQ. V trimming: 4 bases; J trimming: 10 bases; junction bases outside the gene matches: 13. The CDR3 is 16 residues long. Here the CDR3 reads CASSPTGVAGGGEQFF. In DNA form, the CDR3 reads TGCGCCAGCAGCCCCACCGGGGTAGCGGGAGGGGGCGAGCAGTTCTTC.

This clonotype occurred many times. The rearrangement uses TRBV11-2 and TRBJ2-1; D possibly corresponds to TRBD2 (6 bases). CDR1 is SGHAT, CDR2 FQNNGV, per germline. The length of the CDR3 is 16 residues. V was cut by 2 bases and J by 7 bases, with 18 bases left in between. CDR3 coding DNA: TGTGCCAGCAGCTTAAGGTACGGGGGAGGAGGGAATGAGCAGTTCTTC. The encoded protein is CASSLRYGGGGNEQFF.

This clonotype was seen repeatedly, ten times or more. The CDR3 reads CASSNPSGAYEQYF. The CDR3 DNA sequence: TGTGCCAGCAGTAACCCCAGCGGCGCCTACGAGCAGTACTTC. V and J are TRBV2 and TRBJ2-7, with a possible D match to TRBD2 (5 bases). The V gene lost 5 bases and the J gene lost 2 bases, with 13 bases spanning the gap. Germline lookup yields CDR1 SNHLY and CDR2 FYNNEI. This CDR3 region has 14 residues.

This clonotype appeared many times. J is TRBJ2-7 and V is TRBV12-3 or TRBV12-4; 14 nucleotides align to TRBD2. There are 17 residues in the CDR3. Trimming cost V 4 bases and J 2 bases; bases outside gene matches: 7. CDR3 bases: TGTGCCAGCAGTTGGGGGACTAGCGGGAGAGCAACCTACGAGCAGTACTTC. Translation: CASSWGTSGRATYEQYF.

This clonotype was seen only a few times. The CDR3 bases are TGCGCCAAGCCGGGACAGGGGGCGCGGGACACTGAAGCTTTCTTT. Its translation is CAKPGQGARDTEAFF. The rearrangement uses TRBV5-1 and TRBJ1-1; 12 bases are a match to TRBD1. The CDR3 is 15 residues long. V lost 9 bases to trimming and J lost 3 bases; unmatched junction nucleotides: 9. Germline-derived CDR1 and CDR2 are SGHRS and YFSETQ.

This clonotype came up many times. An end of the junction does not agree with germline; a read error may underlie this. The chain combines TRBV11-2 with TRBJ1-2, with a weak D call TRBD1 (5 bases). Germline V CDR1 and CDR2: SGHAT, FQNNGV. The CDR3 spans 14 residues. CDR3 region: CASNLVEGTYGYTF. Here the CDR3 DNA reads TGTGCCAGCAACTTAGTGGAGGGGACCTATGGCTACACCTTC.